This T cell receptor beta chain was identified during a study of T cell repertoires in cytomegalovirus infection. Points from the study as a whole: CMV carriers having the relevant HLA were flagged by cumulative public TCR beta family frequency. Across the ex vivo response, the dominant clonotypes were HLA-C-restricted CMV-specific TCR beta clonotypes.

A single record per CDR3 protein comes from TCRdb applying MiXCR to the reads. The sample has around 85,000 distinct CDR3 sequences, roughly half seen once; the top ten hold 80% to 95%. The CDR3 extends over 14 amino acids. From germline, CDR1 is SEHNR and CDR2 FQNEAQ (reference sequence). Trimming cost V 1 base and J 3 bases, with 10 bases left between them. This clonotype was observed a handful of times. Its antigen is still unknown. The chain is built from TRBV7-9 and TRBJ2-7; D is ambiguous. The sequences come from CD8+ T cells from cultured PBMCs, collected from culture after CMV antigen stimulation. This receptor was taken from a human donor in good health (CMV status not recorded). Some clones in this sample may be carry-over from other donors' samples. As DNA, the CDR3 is TGTGCCAGCAGCTTAGGGCTAACCAACTACGAGCAGTACTTC. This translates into CASSLGLTNYEQYF. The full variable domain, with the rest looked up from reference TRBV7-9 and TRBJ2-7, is DTGVSQNPRHKITKRGQNVTFRCDPISEHNRLYWYRQTLGQGPEFLTYFQNEAQLEKSRLLSDRFSAERPKGSFSTLEIQRTEQGDSAMYLCASSLGLTNYEQYFGPGTRLTVT.